These T cell receptor beta chains were read from a single sample in a study of regulatory T cells in long-lasting Graves disease. TCRdb itself ran the multiplex PCR reads through MiXCR, one entry per CDR3 protein. There are 350,000 to 550,000 distinct CDR3 sequences in the sample; around 15% occur only once, and 23% lies in the top ten. Separately, the same data were catalogued under a study of T cells in Graves' hyperthyroidism and ophthalmopathy.

Source: peripheral blood mononuclear cells (PBMCs), taken at new diagnosis, from a patient treated with antithyroid drugs. The receptors were gathered from a young woman with Graves disease. CDR3s leave out the opening cysteine and the closing phenylalanine or tryptophan.

j_call v_call cdr3_aa
TRBJ2-2 TRBV11-3 ASRGLAEYTGELF
TRBJ2-3 TRBV7-9 ASSSGLSGQSTDTQY
TRBJ1-5 TRBV2 ASSMTASNQPQH
TRBJ2-5 TRBV11-2 ASATGGRETQY
TRBJ2-7 TRBV28 ATRGLAGLPSYEQY
TRBJ1-5 TRBV7-2 ASSRTGDSPQH
TRBJ2-3 TRBV5-6 ASSRSSLPHYTQY
TRBJ2-7 TRBV5-1 ASSPKTPTRNLLYEQY
TRBJ2-2 TRBV28 ASSSVRELF
TRBJ2-7 TRBV12-3/TRBV12-4 ASTQGNGRYEQY
TRBJ2-1 TRBV7-9 ASSRVAGDRYNEQF
TRBJ2-1 TRBV13 ASSPLKEVGVGSYNEQF
TRBJ2-7 TRBV28 ASSLIEQSLSYEQY
TRBJ1-5 TRBV20-1 SAKPDRGGHQPQH
TRBJ2-3 TRBV10-3 AISELLPTDTQY
TRBJ2-7 TRBV11-2 ASSPRLAGDEQY
TRBJ2-5 TRBV13 ASSLGQGLYEETQY
TRBJ1-1 TRBV11-2 ASSPPRMLTEAF
TRBJ2-7 TRBV7-2 ASSLMLAGEGEQY
TRBJ1-2 TRBV28 ASSLMFGTGLFGYT
TRBJ2-7 TRBV10-3 AISEISYEQY
TRBJ2-2 TRBV12-3/TRBV12-4 ASSRGFGGELF
TRBJ2-1 TRBV15 ATSRAPPGQGANEQF
TRBJ1-1 TRBV28 ASSASISNTEAF
TRBJ1-5 TRBV28 ASSYVNSNQPQH
TRBJ2-5 TRBV2 ASSANPLEAQY
TRBJ2-4 TRBV18 ASSPQRAKNIQY
TRBJ1-5 TRBV12-3/TRBV12-4 ASSDRTGARAQPQH
TRBJ2-4 TRBV5-6 ASSLEANIQY
TRBJ2-3 TRBV6-2/TRBV6-3 ASSDLTGVDS
TRBJ1-2 TRBV7-2 ASSVPGTYGYT
TRBJ1-5 TRBV6-1 ASKDLNSRNQPQH
TRBJ2-3 TRBV5-1 ASTALAGGTDTQY
TRBJ1-2 TRBV20-1 SAKAPDGANYGYT
TRBJ2-3 TRBV12-3/TRBV12-4 ASRVAGGSTDTQY
TRBJ2-3 TRBV5-5 ASSLVGAWTDTQY
TRBJ1-2 TRBV11-2 ASSPEGGPSYGYT
TRBJ2-1 TRBV24-1 ATSGAVRERNEQF
TRBJ2-3 TRBV6-2/TRBV6-3 ASSVESIDTQY
TRBJ2-7 TRBV2 ASSEGARMGGSYEQY
TRBJ1-3 TRBV12-3/TRBV12-4 ASSEMGGSGNTIY
TRBJ1-1 TRBV5-1 ASSLRTGLNTEAF
TRBJ2-5 TRBV29-1 SVVGWQGQETQY
TRBJ2-7 TRBV7-2 ASSSLRLAYEQY
- TRBV24-1 ATSDFPGGPSEQF
TRBJ2-2 TRBV4-2 ASSRGLAGDTGELF
TRBJ2-7 TRBV27 ASSPPSGGGEQY
TRBJ2-7 TRBV12-3/TRBV12-4 ASSLSGSSAYEQY
TRBJ2-1 TRBV28 ASGRAGAYNEQF
TRBJ1-1 TRBV7-2 ASTPLSPGGYTEAF
TRBJ1-1 TRBV28 ASSRYTMNTEAF
TRBJ2-1 TRBV28 ASRLAGETYNEQF
TRBJ2-5 TRBV28 ASSFLAEETQY
TRBJ2-1 TRBV11-3 ASSLGIRRDYNEQF
TRBJ2-1 TRBV11-3 ASSLGQGKGNEQF
TRBJ1-4 TRBV28 ASSRLPLGEKLF
- TRBV5-1 ASSFGGQGVYEQY
TRBJ1-5 TRBV7-3 ASSLNTNQPQH